This T cell receptor beta chain came from a study of blood T cell repertoires in COVID-19. Overall study: The origin of the acute and convalescent COVID-19 samples was the United States, Italy and Spain. PBMCs, B-cell-depleted T cells, or T cells provided the cDNA or gDNA that made up the material.

Original analysis: The assay estimated nucleated cells by amplifying reference gene primers. TCRdb keeps only in-frame clones here, not all; method: immunoSEQ multiplex PCR. That table furnishes V, J and clone size, whereas the DNA furnished D and trimming. This table holds 150,000 or so clones, around 82% found once. CDR3 length equals 15 residues. In germline, CDR1 is SGHNT, CDR2 YENEEA. Trimming pared 5 bases from V and 0 bases from J, leaving 12 bases between. The sequence was collected from a man aged 60 to 75 who had recovered from COVID-19. Specimen: peripheral blood. This chain uses TRBV11-3 with TRBJ2-3; TRBD2 might be the D (5 bases). CDR3 amino acids: CASSPTRTSTDTQYF. The CDR3 DNA follows: TGTGCCAGCAGCCCGACGAGGACTAGCACAGATACGCAGTATTTT.